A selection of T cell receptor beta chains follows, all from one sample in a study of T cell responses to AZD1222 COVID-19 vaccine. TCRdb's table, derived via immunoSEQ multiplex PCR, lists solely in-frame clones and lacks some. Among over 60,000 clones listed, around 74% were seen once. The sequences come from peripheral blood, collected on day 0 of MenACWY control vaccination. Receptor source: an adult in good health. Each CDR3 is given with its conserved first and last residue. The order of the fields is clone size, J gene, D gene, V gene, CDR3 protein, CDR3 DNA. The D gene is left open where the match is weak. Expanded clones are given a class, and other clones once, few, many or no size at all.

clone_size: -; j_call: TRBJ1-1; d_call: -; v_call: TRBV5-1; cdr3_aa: CASSTGPVAEAFF; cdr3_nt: TGCGCCAGCAGCACGGGCCCCGTGGCTGAAGCTTTCTTT
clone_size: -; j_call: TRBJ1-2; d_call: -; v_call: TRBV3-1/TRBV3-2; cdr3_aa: CASSQEGGYGYTF; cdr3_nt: TGTGCCAGCAGCCAAGAAGGGGGCTATGGCTACACCTTC
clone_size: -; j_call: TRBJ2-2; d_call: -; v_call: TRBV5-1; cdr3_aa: CASRTAYANGELFF; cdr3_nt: TGCGCCAGCAGAACTGCGTACGCCAACGGGGAGCTGTTTTTT
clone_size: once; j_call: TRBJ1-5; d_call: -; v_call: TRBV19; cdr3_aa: CASSRGHRESNQPQHF; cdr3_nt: TGTGCCAGTAGTAGGGGCCACCGGGAGAGCAATCAGCCCCAGCATTTT
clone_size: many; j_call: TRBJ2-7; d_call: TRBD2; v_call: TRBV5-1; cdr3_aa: CASSQTPGGSLIQEQYF; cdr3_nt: TGCGCCAGCAGCCAAACGCCGGGAGGATCCTTGATCCAGGAGCAGTACTTC
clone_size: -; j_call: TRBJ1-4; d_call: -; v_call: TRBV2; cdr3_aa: CASNWAATNEKLFF; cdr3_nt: TGTGCCAGCAATTGGGCGGCAACTAATGAAAAACTGTTTTTT
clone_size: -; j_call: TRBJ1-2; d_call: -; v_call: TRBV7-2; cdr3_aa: CASSFGELAGYTF; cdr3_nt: TGTGCCAGCAGCTTTGGGGAGTTGGCTGGCTACACCTTC
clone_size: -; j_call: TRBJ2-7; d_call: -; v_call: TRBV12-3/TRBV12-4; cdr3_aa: CASSLLSYEQYF; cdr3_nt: TGTGCCAGCAGCCTCCTGTCCTACGAGCAGTACTTC
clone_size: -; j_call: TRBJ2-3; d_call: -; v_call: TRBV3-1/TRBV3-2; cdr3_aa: CASRDEMDTQYF; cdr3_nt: TGTGCCAGCAGAGATGAGATGGATACGCAGTATTTT
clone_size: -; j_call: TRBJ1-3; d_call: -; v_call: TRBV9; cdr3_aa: CASSGGGQGNTIYF; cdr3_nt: TGTGCCAGCAGCGGAGGCGGGCAGGGAAACACCATATATTTT
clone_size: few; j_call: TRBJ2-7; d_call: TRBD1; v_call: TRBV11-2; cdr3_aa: CASSTDRVYEQYF; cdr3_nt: TGTGCCAGCAGCACGGACAGGGTCTACGAGCAGTACTTC